The T cell receptor (beta chain) under discussion was sequenced for a study of T cells in Graves' hyperthyroidism and ophthalmopathy. Study overall: The authors collected peripheral blood at initial diagnosis, before any treatment.

This CDR3 is 13 amino acids long. V was shortened by 0 bases and J by 5 bases, with 8 bases between the two germline ends. Germline V gene data show CDR1 as SGHAT and CDR2 as FQNNGV. This clonotype was found many times. Its antigen is not identified. Whole-study results and caveats: Through a model of 13 V-J features, ophthalmopathy was separated from stable hyperthyroidism.

RNA transcripts provided the source from which TCR beta CDR3 regions were amplified. Researchers ran a first-round RT-PCR on the TCR CDR3 using the HTBI primer set. From the multiplex PCR reads, TCRdb called clonotypes with MiXCR, one entry per CDR3 protein. Of nearly 600,000 distinct CDR3 sequences listed, 11% to 15% were seen once; the top ten hold 5.8%. Sequenced sample: blood. The chain couples TRBV11-2 to TRBJ2-7; no definite D call. The clonotype comes from a woman in her thirties with Graves' hyperthyroidism that later progressed to Graves' ophthalmopathy. CDR3 coding DNA: TGTGCCAGCAGCTTAGAGGGGTCCAACGAGCAGTACTTC. Its protein product is CASSLEGSNEQYF.